This entry concerns a single T cell receptor beta chain. Its antigen is unknown. After re-calling the 5' RACE reads, TCRdb lists one entry per CDR3 protein, DNA absent. The sample features about 450,000 distinct CDR3 sequences, with roughly 2.2% in its top ten. This entry belongs to a study of monozygotic twins with inflammatory bowel disease. CDR3 size: 18 residues. CDR1 is MNHEY, CDR2 SVGAGI, per germline. Study results and limitations: IBD patients shared fewer clonotypes with other individuals than healthy twins, especially patients with disease activity signs.

Sequencing was done on a sample of blood. The V and J genes are TRBV6-5 and TRBJ2-3; the TRBD1 assignment by TCRdb is unverifiable without DNA. The TCR comes from a human donor with ulcerative colitis or Crohn's disease, or a healthy co-twin of an affected twin (not recorded which). The CDR3 protein is CASSYSFTGTGGTDTQYF.